These T cell receptor beta chains were read from a single sample in a study of cytomegalovirus exposure and HLA in healthy donors. Produced via immunoSEQ multiplex PCR; TCRdb's table is partial and in-frame only. Of around 150,000 clones listed, approximately 9% are singletons. Sequenced: PBMCs. Receptors were obtained from a male donor in good health and CMV-seronegative. Both conserved end residues are part of each CDR3. D genes are given only for firm matches. Rows give clone size only sometimes, using once, few, many, or a class for an expanded clone.

-	TRBV7-9	-	TRBJ1-1	TGTGCCAGCAGCTTAGGGCGAGGCCTGAACACTGAAGCTTTCTTT	CASSLGRGLNTEAFF
-	TRBV5-1	-	TRBJ1-1	TGCGCCAGCAGCGAACCGGGATTGAACACTGAAGCTTTCTTT	CASSEPGLNTEAFF
-	TRBV30	few	TRBJ2-3	TGTGCCTGGAGTGCGGTTTCGCGGGGATATACAGATACGCAGTATTTT	CAWSAVSRGYTDTQYF
TRBD2	TRBV19	few	TRBJ2-7	TGTGCCAGTAGTTGGGCTAGCGGCATCTCCTACGAGCAGTACTTC	CASSWASGISYEQYF
TRBD2	TRBV9	-	TRBJ2-3	TGTGCCAGCGACGGGACTAGCGGGGGCACCACAGATACGCAGTATTTT	CASDGTSGGTTDTQYF
-	TRBV7-9	-	TRBJ2-3	TGTGCCAGCAGCTCCCCAGCTCCGCGGGAAATACCTAGCACAGATACGCAGTATTTT	CASSSPAPREIPSTDTQYF
TRBD1	TRBV27	-	TRBJ2-1	TGTGCCAGCAGTGTCCTCGGACAGGGTTACAATGAGCAGTTCTTC	CASSVLGQGYNEQFF
TRBD2	TRBV27	few	TRBJ2-2	TGTGCCAGCAGTCCCGGGACTAGGAGCACCGGGGAGCTGTTTTTT	CASSPGTRSTGELFF
-	TRBV19	-	TRBJ2-3	TGTGCCAGTAGTATAGGTCAGCGTATCACAGATACGCAGTATTTT	CASSIGQRITDTQYF
-	TRBV5-1	few	TRBJ2-7	TGCGCCAGCAGCCAGGGCGAAATCTCCTACGAGCAGTACTTC	CASSQGEISYEQYF
-	TRBV6-6	few	TRBJ1-4	TGTGCCAGCAGTCCCCCTTTTGTTGAAAAACTGTTTTTT	CASSPPFVEKLFF